What follows are 28 T cell receptor beta chains derived from one specimen sequenced in a study of CD8+CD57+ T cells in acquired aplastic anemia. It was genomic DNA that served as the template for profiling TCR beta VDJ and CDR3. TCRdb reprocessed the reads via MiXCR and lists one record per CDR3 protein. The data contain some 70,000 distinct CDR3 sequences, around half of them seen just once; the ten biggest clones take up about 8.3%. The sample was sorted CD4+, CD8+, or CD8+CD57+ T cells (not recorded which) from PBMCs. These receptor sequences come from a human donor in good health, serving as a control.

The V and J genes are TRBV5-1 and TRBJ2-3, with TRBD1 matching over 7 bases. With V trimmed by 5 bases and J by 2 bases, 5 bases remained unmatched. From germline, CDR1 is SGHRS and CDR2 YFSETQ. This CDR3 comprises 14 residues. The CDR3 sequence is CASRSGQTTDTQYF. CDR3 DNA: TGCGCCAGCAGATCGGGACAGACCACAGATACGCAGTATTTT.

The chain carries TRBV10-1 and TRBJ1-2; TRBD1 is a possible D gene (5 bases). Germline CDR1 WNHNN, CDR2 SYGVQD (reference sequence). Between the trimmed V and J ends, which lost 3 bases and 4 bases, there was a span of 15 bases. This CDR3 comprises 15 residues. The CDR3 region has the DNA TGCGCCAGCAGTGAATGGCGGGGCGCTTGCTATGGCTACACCTTC. Translated, it gives CASSEWRGACYGYTF.

The V and J genes are TRBV19 and TRBJ1-5; the D gene is possibly TRBD1 (6 bases). V lost 7 bases and J 0 bases, leaving 13 bases between the germline ends. Germline V gives CDR1 LNHDA, CDR2 SQIVND (reference sequence). The CDR3 runs 15 residues. Here the CDR3 reads CASTTDSYSNQPQHF. CDR3 nucleotide sequence: TGTGCCAGTACCACGGACAGTTATAGCAATCAGCCCCAGCATTTT.

The CDR3: CSASLTGHGYTF. The CDR3 region has the DNA TGCAGTGCTTCTCTTACAGGGCATGGCTACACCTTC. The chain combines TRBV20-1 with TRBJ1-2, with D possibly matching TRBD1 (6 bases). V shed 5 bases and J shed 6 bases, with 13 bases lying between them. This CDR3 is 12 amino acids long. Per germline, CDR1 DFQATT and CDR2 SNEGSKA (reference sequence).

The J gene is TRBJ2-7, the V gene TRBV10-3; 8 nucleotides line up with TRBD1. Per germline, CDR1 ENHRY and CDR2 SYGVKD. This CDR3 spans 14 amino acids. Trimming cost V 6 bases and J 6 bases; bases outside gene matches: 10. The CDR3 here is CAISDGGQGREQYF. CDR3 bases: TGTGCCATCAGCGACGGAGGACAGGGACGCGAGCAGTACTTC.

This clonotype was found once. The J gene is TRBJ2-5, the V gene TRBV10-1; TRBD1 matches 10 bases. This CDR3 is built from 15 residues. With V trimmed by 4 bases and J by 4 bases, 6 bases remained unmatched. Germline-derived CDR1 and CDR2 are WNHNN and SYGVQD (reference sequence). The CDR3 sequence: CASSATGGWSETQYF. CDR3 nucleotides: TGCGCCAGCAGTGCGACAGGGGGCTGGTCAGAGACCCAGTACTTC.

The chain joins TRBV7-2 to TRBJ1-6; D is possibly TRBD1 (5 bases). The length of the CDR3 is 15 residues. V was clipped by 2 bases and J by 4 bases, with 9 bases between them. Looked up from germline, CDR1 is SGHTA and CDR2 is FQGNSA. CDR3 in DNA: TGTGCCAGCAGCTTAAGGGGACCGTATAATTCACCCCTCCACTTT. Translation gives CASSLRGPYNSPLHF.

This clonotype appeared a single time. This chain joins TRBV19 and TRBJ2-5; D could derive from TRBD1 or TRBD2 (6 bases each). With 6 bases removed from V and 6 bases from J, the gap between germline ends came to 23 bases. CDR1 is LNHDA, CDR2 SQIVND, per germline (reference sequence). The CDR3 contains 16 residues. The CDR3 protein is CASSELGRGGGKTQYF. CDR3 bases: TGTGCCAGTAGCGAGCTTGGGCGTGGAGGGGGGAAGACCCAGTACTTC.

The chain combines TRBV19 with TRBJ2-7; TRBD1 agrees at 7 bases. This CDR3 contains 14 residues. Unmatched junction bases numbered 7, after V lost 5 bases and J lost 3 bases. The germline V gene encodes CDR1 LNHDA and CDR2 SQIVND (reference sequence). CDR3 protein: CASSWGTADYEQYF. The DNA of the CDR3 is TGTGCCAGTAGTTGGGGGACAGCTGACTACGAGCAGTACTTC.

The chain joins TRBV2 to TRBJ2-7; TRBD1 agrees at 10 bases. The CDR3 consists of 14 residues. With 6 bases clipped from V and 4 bases from J, the junction kept 6 bases outside the gene matches. From germline, CDR1 is SNHLY and CDR2 FYNNEI. CDR3 in amino acids: CASSLGQGVYEQYF. CDR3 nucleotide sequence: TGTGCCAGCAGCCTTGGACAGGGGGTATACGAGCAGTACTTC.

The chain employs TRBV5-1 and TRBJ2-5; 7 bases are a match to TRBD1. Looked up from germline, CDR1 is SGHRS and CDR2 is YFSETQ. CDR3 size: 13 residues. Trimming at V came to 8 bases and at J to 3 bases, leaving 7 bases not matched to a gene. The CDR3 nucleotides read TGCGCCAGTCACGGACAGGAGAAAGAGACCCAGTACTTC. This codes for CASHGQEKETQYF.

This chain links TRBV7-2 with TRBJ2-7; possibly TRBD2 for D (6 bases). This CDR3 has 13 amino acids. V was cut by 3 bases and J by 3 bases, with 9 bases left in between. The germline V gene encodes CDR1 SGHTA and CDR2 FQGNSA. The CDR3 loop reads CASSLSGLYEQYF. The CDR3 DNA is TGTGCCAGCAGCTTGAGCGGGCTCTACGAGCAGTACTTC.

This clonotype was counted between two and nine times. This chain uses TRBV7-9 with TRBJ2-7, with 9 positions matching TRBD1. CDR3 size: 15 residues. Germline CDR1 SEHNR, CDR2 FQNEAQ (reference sequence). V lost 4 bases, J lost 0 bases, and 4 bases stayed unmatched. CDR3 in DNA: TGTGCCAGCAGCTCCCCGGGACAGGGCTCCTACGAGCAGTACTTC. It yields the protein CASSSPGQGSYEQYF.

The rearrangement links TRBV10-3 to TRBJ1-2; D gene ambiguous. Germline V gene lookup returns CDR1 ENHRY and CDR2 SYGVKD. Trimming left V 0 bases short and J 5 bases short, with 13 bases between. The CDR3 totals 15 residues. CDR3 amino acids: CAISESSGQLYGYTF. For the CDR3, the DNA is TGTGCCATCAGTGAGTCGAGTGGGCAGCTTTATGGCTACACCTTC.

This clonotype was observed many times. The V gene is TRBV7-9, the J gene TRBJ1-2; TRBD1 matches at 8 bases. Trimming removed 8 bases from V and 3 bases from J; junction bases left unmatched: 14. This CDR3 has 16 amino acids. Germline CDR1 SEHNR, CDR2 FQNEAQ (reference sequence). The CDR3 nucleotides read TGTGCCAGCTGGGGCCGGACAGGGAACTTTGACTATGGCTACACCTTC. Translated: CASWGRTGNFDYGYTF.

J is TRBJ1-6 and V is TRBV15, with TRBD1 matching 7 bases. Germline V gene sequence: CDR1 LNHNV, CDR2 YYDKDF (reference sequence). After removal of 3 bases from V and 11 bases from J, the junction contained 1 base not matched to a gene. This CDR3 is built from 12 residues. CDR3 in DNA: TGTGCCACCAGCAGGGGACAGCCACCCCTCCACTTT. Translated, it gives CATSRGQPPLHF. The full variable domain, with the rest looked up from reference TRBV15 and TRBJ1-6, is DAMVIQNPRYQVTQFGKPVTLSCSQTLNHNVMYWYQQKSSQAPKLLFHYYDKDFNNEADTPDNFQSRRPNTSFCFLDIRSPGLGDTAMYLCATSRGQPPLHFGNGTRLTVT.

In this sample, this clonotype turned up many times. This chain links TRBV12-3 or TRBV12-4 with TRBJ1-2; D remains ambiguous. This CDR3 has 13 amino acids. V lost 0 bases to trimming and J lost 4 bases, with 6 bases between them. The CDR3: CASSLASSYGYTF. For the CDR3, the DNA is TGTGCCAGCAGTTTAGCCAGCAGCTATGGCTACACCTTC.

The table lists this clonotype with many counts. The CDR3 spells CASSSRDRVGYTF. CDR3 sequence (DNA): TGTGCCAGCAGCAGCCGGGACAGGGTTGGCTACACCTTC. V and J are TRBV5-6 and TRBJ1-2; 9 positions match TRBD1. The CDR3 spans 13 residues. The J segment lost 7 bases and the V segment lost 4 bases, leaving 5 bases of the junction unmatched. CDR1 is SGHDT and CDR2 is YYEEEE in the germline V gene.

This chain joins TRBV7-9 and TRBJ2-7; the match to TRBD1 covers 9 bases. Germline V gives CDR1 SEHNR, CDR2 FQNEAQ (reference sequence). The junction had 9 bases not matched to a gene; V was cut back by 4 bases and J by 5 bases. This CDR3 is 15 amino acids long. CDR3 loop: CASSSRGQGPNEQYF. As DNA, the CDR3 is TGTGCCAGCAGCTCGAGGGGACAGGGCCCGAACGAGCAGTACTTC.

The chain carries TRBV15 and TRBJ2-7; D is uncertain. This CDR3 has 13 residues. CDR1 and CDR2 (germline): LNHNV, YYDKDF (reference sequence). Trimming removed 1 base at V and 6 bases at J, with 10 bases between. CDR3 sequence: CATSRAPLGEQYF. The CDR3 DNA follows: TGTGCCACCAGCAGAGCGCCCTTAGGCGAGCAGTACTTC.

This clonotype was counted many times. CDR3 residues: CASSLGRGTEAFF. For the CDR3, the DNA is TGTGCCAGCAGTTTAGGAAGAGGTACTGAAGCTTTCTTT. The chain employs TRBV12-3 or TRBV12-4 and TRBJ1-1; D is uncertain. This CDR3 contains 13 residues. V was shortened by 1 base and J by 5 bases, with 8 bases between the two germline ends.

This clonotype has at least ten counts. The chain combines TRBV27 with TRBJ2-5, with D possibly being TRBD2 (5 bases). The CDR3 consists of 13 residues. The germline V and J ends were trimmed by 3 bases and 6 bases, with 11 bases remaining between them. In germline, CDR1 is MNHEY, CDR2 SMNVEV (reference sequence). The CDR3 nucleotides are TGTGCCAGCAGTTTTAGAGGGATACAGACCCAGTACTTC. Translated: CASSFRGIQTQYF.

This clonotype is labeled medium-sized. The chain carries TRBV19 and TRBJ1-1; D unresolved. This CDR3 is 13 amino acids long. Per germline, CDR1 LNHDA and CDR2 SQIVND (reference sequence). V dropped 5 bases and J dropped 1 base, with 8 bases sitting between them. CDR3 sequence reads: CASSAGRNTEAFF. The CDR3 region has the DNA TGTGCCAGTAGTGCCGGACGGAACACTGAAGCTTTCTTT.

The J gene is TRBJ2-3, the V gene TRBV20-1, with 12 bases aligning to TRBD2. V was pared by 5 bases and J by 5 bases, with 8 bases of the junction left unmatched. Germline CDR1 DFQATT, CDR2 SNEGSKA (reference sequence). The CDR3 has 15 amino acids. CDR3 in amino acids: CSARLAGAAGDTQYF. CDR3 coding DNA: TGCAGTGCTCGACTAGCGGGGGCCGCGGGAGATACGCAGTATTTT.

The CDR3 protein is CASSEWSGRPGQGRSPLHF. The CDR3 nucleotides are TGTGCCAGCAGTGAATGGTCGGGGCGTCCGGGACAGGGGAGATCACCCCTCCACTTT. The rearrangement uses TRBV2 and TRBJ1-6; 10 bases fit TRBD1. The V gene's germline CDR1 is SNHLY and CDR2 FYNNEI. CDR3 size: 19 residues. The J segment lost 10 bases and the V segment lost 2 bases, leaving 17 bases of the junction unmatched.

J is TRBJ1-6 and V is TRBV2; D is unclear. There are 17 residues in the CDR3. CDR1 is SNHLY and CDR2 is FYNNEI in the germline V gene. V was cut by 2 bases and J by 8 bases, with 19 bases left in between. CDR3 nucleotides: TGTGCCAGCAGTGAAATTCGGGGAGCTGATATGGATTCACCCCTCCACTTT. Protein: CASSEIRGADMDSPLHF.

The V gene is TRBV5-1, the J gene TRBJ1-6; 8 bases are shared with TRBD1. J was trimmed by 7 bases and V by 2 bases; bases with no gene match: 2. CDR3 length equals 14 residues. Germline CDR1 reads SGHRS; CDR2 reads YFSETQ. CDR3 DNA sequence: TGCGCCAGCAGCTTTCGGACAGGGAATTCACCCCTCCACTTT. This translates into CASSFRTGNSPLHF.

The chain uses TRBV19 and TRBJ1-2; 7 bases agree with TRBD1. Germline-derived CDR1 and CDR2 are LNHDA and SQIVND (reference sequence). CDR3 length: 13 amino acids. V gave up 7 bases and J gave up 6 bases; unmatched junction bases: 8. CDR3 loop: CASKLGQKHGYTF. CDR3 DNA sequence: TGTGCCAGTAAACTGGGACAGAAGCATGGCTACACCTTC.